These 15 T cell receptor beta chains share one sample of origin, sequenced in a study of technical replicates of blood from a handful of donors. Data came from immunoSEQ multiplex PCR; TCRdb stores just in-frame clones and leaves some out. The data contain about 70,000 clones, more than 85% of them singletons. The sample was T cells isolated from PBMCs. These receptors were taken from a human donor in good health.

This clone was seen once. V gene TRBV28 combines with J gene TRBJ2-7; D uncertain. The germline gives CDR1 MDHEN, CDR2 SYDVKM. Trimming cost V 3 bases and J 0 bases, with 12 bases left between them. There are 15 residues in the CDR3. CDR3 in amino acids: CASSFPAENSYEQYF. The CDR3, as DNA: TGTGCCAGCAGTTTTCCGGCGGAAAACTCCTACGAGCAGTACTTC.

The rearrangement uses TRBV5-1 and TRBJ1-1; D gene unclear. The CDR3 has 13 amino acids. Germline V gene data show CDR1 as SGHRS and CDR2 as YFSETQ. V lost 4 bases to trimming and J lost 1 base, with 8 bases between them. CDR3 bases: TGCGCCAGCAGCCCGAGCACGAACACTGAAGCTTTCTTT. Translating gives CASSPSTNTEAFF.

In DNA form, the CDR3 reads TGCGCCAGCAGCCCCGGGACACCGAGCACAGATACGCAGTATTTT. The encoded protein is CASSPGTPSTDTQYF. The chain joins TRBV5-1 to TRBJ2-3, with D maybe TRBD1 (6 bases). V was shortened by 4 bases and J by 0 bases, with 12 bases between the two germline ends. This CDR3 is built from 15 residues. Germline V gene lookup returns CDR1 SGHRS and CDR2 YFSETQ.

V usage is TRBV25-1 and J usage is TRBJ1-2; unclear D gene. V was trimmed by 3 bases and J by 1 base, leaving 15 bases between them. Germline V CDR1 and CDR2: MGHDK, SYGVNS. This CDR3 contains 16 residues. CDR3 sequence (DNA): TGTGCCAGCAGTGATGTGCAGGATACCTTTAACTATGGCTACACCTTC. It yields the protein CASSDVQDTFNYGYTF.

This rearrangement joins TRBV14 to TRBJ1-3; D possibly corresponds to TRBD1 (5 bases). Germline CDR1 SGHDN, CDR2 FVKESK. Trimming shortened V by 4 bases and J by 0 bases, and 10 bases separated the two germline ends. CDR3 size: 15 residues. CDR3 nucleotides: TGTGCCAGCAGCCTACAGGAATTCTCTGGAAACACCATATATTTT. This sequence encodes CASSLQEFSGNTIYF.

Here the CDR3 reads CASSLPGPSGETQYF. In DNA, the CDR3 is TGTGCCAGCTCACTCCCGGGACCTAGCGGTGAGACCCAGTACTTC. The genes are TRBV18 and TRBJ2-5; 7 bases fit TRBD2. This CDR3 is 15 amino acids long. J was trimmed by 5 bases and V by 4 bases; bases with no gene match: 10. From germline, CDR1 is KGHSH and CDR2 LQKENI.

This chain links TRBV5-1 with TRBJ2-1; TRBD1 might be the D (6 bases). V was pared by 0 bases and J by 4 bases, with 8 bases between. Looked up from germline, CDR1 is SGHRS and CDR2 is YFSETQ. The CDR3 has 14 amino acids. CDR3 nucleotide sequence: TGCGCCAGCAGCTTGGGGGGGCCTTACAATGAGCAGTTCTTC. Translation gives CASSLGGPYNEQFF.

The chain combines TRBV5-6 with TRBJ2-7, with 7 positions matching TRBD1. Per the germline V gene, CDR1 is SGHDT and CDR2 is YYEEEE. The CDR3 loop spans 15 amino acids. Trimming at V came to 4 bases and at J to 2 bases, leaving 9 bases not matched to a gene. The CDR3 sequence: CASSRTGRRAYEQYF. In DNA, the CDR3 is TGTGCCAGCAGCCGGACAGGCCGGCGGGCCTACGAGCAGTACTTC.

The chain recombines TRBV28 with TRBJ1-6, with TRBD1 as a possible D gene (5 bases). Trimming pared 3 bases from V and 10 bases from J, leaving 16 bases between. CDR1 and CDR2 from the germline V gene are MDHEN and SYDVKM. The CDR3 is 15 amino acids. The CDR3 is CASSLGGGRGSPLHF. CDR3 coding DNA: TGTGCCAGCAGTTTGGGGGGGGGTCGAGGCTCACCCCTCCACTTT.

The chain combines TRBV6-5 with TRBJ1-1, with 8 bases fitting TRBD1. There are 14 residues in the CDR3. The germline V gene has CDR1 MNHEY and CDR2 SVGAGI. V dropped 5 bases and J dropped 1; count of bases not matched to a gene: 3. CDR3 bases: TGTGCCAGCAGTCGGGACAGGCGGAACACTGAAGCTTTCTTT. This sequence encodes CASSRDRRNTEAFF.

The sample holds one count of this clone. The V and J genes are TRBV7-9 and TRBJ1-2; tentatively, D is TRBD1 (6 bases). V lost 3 bases and J lost 5, with 10 bases in between. CDR1 is SEHNR and CDR2 is FQNEAQ in the germline V gene (reference sequence). The CDR3 is 13 amino acids. The CDR3 region has the DNA TGTGCCAGCAGCTTCGACAGGAATTATGGCTACACCTTC. Translated: CASSFDRNYGYTF. The variable domain in full, completed from reference TRBV7-9 and TRBJ1-2, reads DTGVSQNPRHKITKRGQNVTFRCDPISEHNRLYWYRQTLGQGPEFLTYFQNEAQLEKSRLLSDRFSAERPKGSFSTLEIQRTEQGDSAMYLCASSFDRNYGYTFGSGTRLTVV.

J is TRBJ1-2 and V is TRBV5-1; D not certain. Germline CDR1 is SGHRS and CDR2 is YFSETQ. Deletions cut 0 bases from V and 1 base from J, with 7 bases between. CDR3 length equals 14 residues. CDR3 in amino acids: CASSLEQFNYGYTF. CDR3 coding DNA: TGCGCCAGCAGCTTGGAACAGTTTAACTATGGCTACACCTTC.

V gene TRBV10-2 combines with J gene TRBJ2-7; D perhaps matches TRBD1 (5 bases). The CDR3 covers 14 residues. Trimming removed 3 bases at V and 3 bases at J, with 12 bases between. Germline lookup yields CDR1 WSHSY and CDR2 SAAADI. This CDR3 reads CASSEIWGNYEQYF. CDR3 nucleotides: TGCGCCAGCAGTGAAATTTGGGGCAACTACGAGCAGTACTTC.

The genes are TRBV14 and TRBJ1-1, with a weak D call TRBD1 (6 bases). Trimming left V 0 bases short and J 5 bases short, with 16 bases between. The germline gives CDR1 SGHDN, CDR2 FVKESK. The CDR3 loop spans 16 amino acids. The CDR3 coding sequence is TGTGCCAGCAGCCAAGATACAGGGATATTTGCGACTGAAGCTTTCTTT. Protein product: CASSQDTGIFATEAFF. The variable domain in full, with the rest retrieved from reference TRBV14 and TRBJ1-1, is EAGVTQFPSHSVIEKGQTVTLRCDPISGHDNLYWYRRVMGKEIKFLLHFVKESKQDESGMPNNRFLAERTGGTYSTLKVQPAELEDSGVYFCASSQDTGIFATEAFFGQGTRLTVV.

The chain carries TRBV7-9 and TRBJ2-1, with a tentative D call TRBD2 (6 bases). This CDR3 has 15 residues. Germline V CDR1 and CDR2: SEHNR, FQNEAQ (reference sequence). Trimming cost V 5 bases and J 0 bases, with 11 bases left between them. CDR3 loop: CASSPRGNSYNEQFF. The CDR3 bases are TGTGCCAGCAGCCCGCGGGGAAACTCCTACAATGAGCAGTTCTTC.